The sequence of this T cell receptor (beta chain) was determined in a study of blood T cell repertoires in COVID-19. CDR3 size: 14 residues. V dropped 2 bases and J dropped 0; count of bases not matched to a gene: 1. CDR1 and CDR2 from the germline V gene are SGHRS and YFSETQ. Profiling relied on immunoSEQ multiplex PCR, and the TCRdb table lists in-frame clones only, not all of them. The sample contains around 260,000 clones, around 87% of which appear only once. The sequence was obtained from a woman between 50 and 59 years old with acute or convalescent COVID-19. V usage is TRBV5-1 and J usage is TRBJ2-7; TRBD2 matches 8 bases. Specimen: peripheral blood. This chain's CDR3 is CASSLGTSSYEQYF. The DNA of the CDR3 is TGCGCCAGCAGCTTAGGGACTAGCTCCTACGAGCAGTACTTC.